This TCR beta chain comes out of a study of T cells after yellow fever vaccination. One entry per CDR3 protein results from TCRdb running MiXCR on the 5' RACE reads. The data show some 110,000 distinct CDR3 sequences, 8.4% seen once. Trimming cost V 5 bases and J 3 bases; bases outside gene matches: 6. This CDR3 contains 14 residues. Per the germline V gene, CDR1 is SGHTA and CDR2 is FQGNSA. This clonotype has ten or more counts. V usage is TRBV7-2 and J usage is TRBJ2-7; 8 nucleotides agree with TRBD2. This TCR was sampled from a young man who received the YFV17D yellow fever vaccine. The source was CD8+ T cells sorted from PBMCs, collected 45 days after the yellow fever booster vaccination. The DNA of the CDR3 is TGTGCCAGCAGCCCTAGCGGGCGGAACTACGAGCAGTACTTC. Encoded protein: CASSPSGRNYEQYF.